This T cell receptor (beta chain) was identified during a study of T cells after yellow fever vaccination (dated by TCRdb to about 2019). About the investigation overall: The SMART-Seq v4 Ultra Low Input RNA kit was used to prepare libraries from fractions with low cell numbers. To track T-cell clones before and after primary and booster YFV17D yellow fever vaccination, bulk TCR alpha and beta repertoires were sequenced longitudinally. The cohort comprised two healthy male donors, one aged 18 to 29 and one aged 30 to 39 years. Blood was collected at multiple timepoints before and after primary and secondary immunization, and bulk PBMC replicates and cell subsets were isolated. Beyond this particular receptor, the publication reports: A small fraction of clonotypes showed up in both the CD4 and CD8 compartments, probably as a result of convergent recombination. Computational filtering was needed because FACS-sorted repertoires could contain abundant contaminating clonotypes from the bulk population. The secondary T-cell response was found to be weaker but faster than the primary response, with a peak reached on day 5 rather than on day 15. Because only a couple of donors were included in the study, the extent to which the findings can be generalized is limited. After the booster, most of the clones that had expanded following primary vaccination were detected again (about 95% of CD4 and around 87% of CD8), which suggests that memory was broadly maintained.

In its sample, this clonotype was seen many times. Its cognate antigen has yet to be identified. No much larger clone is present one base from it, and per-base qualities are unavailable. The treatment or condition label, as the study defines it: live attenuated yellow fever vaccine strain. PBMCs were isolated from peripheral blood using a standard Ficoll-Paque protocol. Dynabeads CD4 and CD8 positive selection kits were used to isolate the CD4 and CD8 T-cell fractions. TriZol was used to extract RNA from bulk PBMCs, from CD4 and CD8 fractions, and from dextramer-positive and dextramer-negative fractions. TCR cDNA was synthesized by 5'RACE template switching, which introduced a universal primer site and unique molecular identifiers. Priming of cDNA synthesis was performed from both the TCR alpha and TCR beta constant segments. Library amplification involved two PCR steps, and the second step added sample barcodes and sequencing adapters. Libraries were sequenced on Illumina HiSeq 2500 (2x100 bp) or NovaSeq (2x150 bp). For the original study's pipeline: MIGEC was used to demultiplex reads and collapse the reads into UMI consensus sequences, and MiXCR was used for V(D)J alignment. Using edgeR on replicate PBMC samples, clonotypes were called vaccine-responding if FDR was below 0.01 and the log2 fold change was above 5 up to day 15. Each bulk clonotype received a CD4 or CD8 identity based on whether the sequenced CD4 or CD8 repertoire contained that clonotype at higher abundance. In-frame beta chains were kept once TCRdb had trimmed the public reads at Q25 with fastp and called clones with MiXCR. All rows with the same CDR3 protein become a single entry with the most common DNA and genes. In this record, the V and J calls reflect TCRdb's handling and not the investigators' own analysis. The sample table holds about 220,000 distinct CDR3 sequences, of which over 6.5% were seen once. Jointly, the top ten make up roughly 1% of the sample.

The junction shows trimming of 9 bases on V and 5 bases on J, plus 7 bases between the germline ends. CDR3 length: 10 amino acids, cysteine to phenylalanine. This entry keeps only the CDR3 DNA: 30 bases, framed from base 1. The germline V gene (reference sequence) provides CDR1 LNHDA and CDR2 SQIVND. Sequencing was performed on CD4+ T cells sorted from PBMCs, taken on the day of the yellow fever booster vaccination. The chain is encoded by TRBV19 joined to TRBJ2-5; no D gene is confidently identified. The receptor was isolated from a man aged 25-40 years who received the YFV17D yellow fever vaccine. The CDR3 is CASSGETQYF. The DNA is as follows: TGTGCCAGCTCCGGGGAGACCCAGTACTTC.